This T cell receptor (beta chain) was sequenced in a study of T cell repertoires in cytomegalovirus infection. Study as a whole: Recently identified HLA-C-restricted and well-studied HLA-B-restricted CMV epitopes were used.

TCRdb reprocessed the reads with MiXCR, giving one entry per CDR3 protein. The sample records about 920,000 distinct CDR3 sequences, 30% to 40% being singletons. The CDR3 runs 15 residues. V lost 3 bases to trimming and J lost 2 bases, with 14 bases between them. Germline V gene lookup returns CDR1 LNHDA and CDR2 SQIVND (reference sequence). This clonotype was observed a handful of times. Its target is not known. The source was cultured CD8+ T cells from PBMCs, collected from culture after CMV antigen stimulation. The source of this sequence is a human donor in good health (CMV status not recorded). Some clones in this sample may be carry-over from other donors' samples. This chain links TRBV19 with TRBJ2-7; weak D call: TRBD2 (7 bases). CDR3 amino acids: CASSIVPGGTYEQYF. The CDR3 region has the DNA TGTGCCAGTAGTATCGTACCGGGGGGCACCTACGAGCAGTACTTC.